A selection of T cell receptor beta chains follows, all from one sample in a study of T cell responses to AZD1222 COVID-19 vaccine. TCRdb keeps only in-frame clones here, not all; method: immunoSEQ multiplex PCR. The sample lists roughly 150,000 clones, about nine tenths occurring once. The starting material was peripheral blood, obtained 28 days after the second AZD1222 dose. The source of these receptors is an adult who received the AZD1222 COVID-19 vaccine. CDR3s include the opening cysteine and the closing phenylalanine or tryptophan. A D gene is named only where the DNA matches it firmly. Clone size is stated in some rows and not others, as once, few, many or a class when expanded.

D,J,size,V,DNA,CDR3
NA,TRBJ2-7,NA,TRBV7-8,TGTGCCAGCAGCTTCGGCCCGGGACACAACTACGAGCAGTACTTC,CASSFGPGHNYEQYF
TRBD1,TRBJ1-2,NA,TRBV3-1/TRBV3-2,TGTGCCAGCAGCCCCTTGGACAGGGGCTATTCTTATGGCTACACCTTC,CASSPLDRGYSYGYTF
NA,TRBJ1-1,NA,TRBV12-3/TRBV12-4,TGTGCCAGCAGTTCGGGGAACACTGAAGCTTTCTTT,CASSSGNTEAFF
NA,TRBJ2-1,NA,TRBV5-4,TGTGCCAGCAGCTTGGTGGATGAGCAGTTCTTC,CASSLVDEQFF
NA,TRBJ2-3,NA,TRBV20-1,TGCAGTGCTAGTCCTTCAGGGGATATATACACAGATACGCAGTATTTT,CSASPSGDIYTDTQYF
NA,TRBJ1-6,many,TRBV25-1,TGTGCCAGCAGTCTTGGGGCAGGTTATTCACCCCTCCACTTT,CASSLGAGYSPLHF
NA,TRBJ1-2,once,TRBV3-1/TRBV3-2,TGTGCCAGCAGCCAAGAGCAGGGATCCTATGGCTACACCTTC,CASSQEQGSYGYTF
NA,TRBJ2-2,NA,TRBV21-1,TGTGCCAGCAGCAAAGGTTGGACGGTCTTTGGGCTGTTTTTT,CASSKGWTVFGLFF
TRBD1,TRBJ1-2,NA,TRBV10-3,TGTGCCATCAGGGGAAACGATAAGGACAGGGTGGGCTATGGCTACACCTTC,CAIRGNDKDRVGYGYTF
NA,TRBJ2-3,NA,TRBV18,TGTGCCAGCTCACCAAGGGCCGCCACAGATACGCAGTATTTT,CASSPRAATDTQYF
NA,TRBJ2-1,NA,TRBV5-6,TGTGCCAGCAGCTTCGCTGGGTCGGAGTACAATGAGCAGTTCTTC,CASSFAGSEYNEQFF
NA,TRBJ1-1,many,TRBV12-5,TGTGCTAGTGGAGAAAGGGAGGGCACTGAAGCTTTCTTT,CASGEREGTEAFF
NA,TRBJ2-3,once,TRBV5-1,TGCGCCAGCAGCTTGGGACGGGTGAGCACAGATACGCAGTATTTT,CASSLGRVSTDTQYF
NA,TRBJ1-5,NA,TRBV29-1,TGCAGTGCAGGGGCGCTTGGTCAGCCCCAGCATTTT,CSAGALGQPQHF
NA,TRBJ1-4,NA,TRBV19,TGTGCCAGTAGTATCCAGCAAACGTCAACTAATGAAAAACTGTTTTTT,CASSIQQTSTNEKLFF
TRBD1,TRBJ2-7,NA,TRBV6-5,TGTGCCAGCAGTTACTGGGGACAGGGGCAGAACGAGCAGTACTTC,CASSYWGQGQNEQYF
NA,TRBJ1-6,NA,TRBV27,TGTGCCAGCAGTTTATCGCTCCTATTTGGATTTAATTCACCCCTCCACTTT,CASSLSLLFGFNSPLHF
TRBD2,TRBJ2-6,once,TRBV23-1,TGCGCCAGCAGTCACCGGGAGGGAGCTGGGGCCAACGTCCTGACTTTC,CASSHREGAGANVLTF
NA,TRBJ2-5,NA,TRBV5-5,TGTGCCAGCAGCTTGGGGTCGTCGGGGCTAGGTGAACAGTACTTC,CASSLGSSGLGEQYF
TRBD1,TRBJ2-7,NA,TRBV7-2,TGTGCCAGCAGCGCCTGGACAGGGGGGCACGAGCAGTACTTC,CASSAWTGGHEQYF
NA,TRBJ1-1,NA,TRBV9,TGTGCCAGCAGCGCCACCCCGCAGGGGCGGACCACTGAAGCTTTCTTT,CASSATPQGRTTEAFF
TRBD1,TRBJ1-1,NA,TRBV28,TGTGCCAGCAGTTTATATACAGGGGGCAGGAACACTGAAGCTTTCTTT,CASSLYTGGRNTEAFF
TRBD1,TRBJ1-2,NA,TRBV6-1,TGTGCCAGCAGTGAAAGCCCCGGGACAGGGAGTGGCTACACCTTC,CASSESPGTGSGYTF
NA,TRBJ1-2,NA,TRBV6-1,TGTGCCAGCAGTGAAAGGCCGACGGACCGCCCCTTC,CASSERPTDRPF
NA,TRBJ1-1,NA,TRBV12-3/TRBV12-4,TGTGCCAGCAGTTTAAGGGACACTGAAGCTTTCTTT,CASSLRDTEAFF
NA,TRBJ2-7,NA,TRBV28,TGTGCCAGCAGTTTAGAGGGCCCCTACGAGCAGTACTTC,CASSLEGPYEQYF
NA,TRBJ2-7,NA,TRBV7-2,TGTGCCAGCAGCCCCAACTCCTACGAGCAGTACTTC,CASSPNSYEQYF
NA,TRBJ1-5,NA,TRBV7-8,TGTGCCAGCAGCTTATTTCGTGCCAGACCCGATCAGCCCCAGCATTTT,CASSLFRARPDQPQHF
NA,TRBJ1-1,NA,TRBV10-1,TGCGCCAGCAGCCCTCGGGGAGCAAACACTGAATCTTTCTTT,CASSPRGANTESFF
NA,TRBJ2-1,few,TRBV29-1,TGCAGCGTTGATCATGAGGGAAATGAGCAGTTCTTC,CSVDHEGNEQFF
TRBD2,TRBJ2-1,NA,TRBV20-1,TGCAGTGCTAGTCTATTAGCGGGGGGCTACAATGAGCAGTTCTTC,CSASLLAGGYNEQFF
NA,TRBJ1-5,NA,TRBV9,TGTGCCAGCAGCCCAACAGGTTATAGCAATCAGCCCCAGCATTTT,CASSPTGYSNQPQHF
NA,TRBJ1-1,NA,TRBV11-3,TGTGCCAGCAGCTTGGAGGGAGGAGACACTGAAGCTTTCTTT,CASSLEGGDTEAFF
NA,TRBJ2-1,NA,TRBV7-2,TGTGCCAGCAGCTTAGACTTATACAATGAGCAGTTCTTC,CASSLDLYNEQFF
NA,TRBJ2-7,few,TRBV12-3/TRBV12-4,TGTGCCAGCAGTCCGCCCCGGAGGGGAGAGCAGTACTTC,CASSPPRRGEQYF
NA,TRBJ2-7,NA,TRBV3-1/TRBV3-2,TGTGCCAGCAGCCAAGATGTTACGGGGTACGAGCAGTACTTC,CASSQDVTGYEQYF
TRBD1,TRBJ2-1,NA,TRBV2,TGTGCCAGCAGTCGGGACAGGGCCCTTTACAATGAGCAGTTCTTC,CASSRDRALYNEQFF
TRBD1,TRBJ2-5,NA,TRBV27,TGTGCCAGCAGTTTCCAGGGGGCGGGGGAGACCCAGTACTTC,CASSFQGAGETQYF
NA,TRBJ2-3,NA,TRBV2,TGTGCCAGCAGCGCGGTGGCAACGGAGTATTTT,CASSAVATEYF
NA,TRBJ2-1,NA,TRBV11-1,TGTGCCAGCACGTCCACTGTTAGTTTCAATGAGCAGTTCTTC,CASTSTVSFNEQFF
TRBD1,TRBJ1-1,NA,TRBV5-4,TGTGCCAGCAGCTTGGGACAGGGACAGAACACTGAAGCTTTCTTT,CASSLGQGQNTEAFF
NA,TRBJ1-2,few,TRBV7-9,TGTGCCAGCAGCCTAGGGGTTAACTATGGCTACACCTTC,CASSLGVNYGYTF
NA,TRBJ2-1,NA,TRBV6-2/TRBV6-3,TGTGCCAGCAGTTATGTTCGGGGACTTCAAGAGTTCTTC,CASSYVRGLQEFF
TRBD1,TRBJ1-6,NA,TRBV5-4,TGTGCCAGCAGCTTTGCCGGGACAGGGGGCAATTCACCCCTCCACTTT,CASSFAGTGGNSPLHF
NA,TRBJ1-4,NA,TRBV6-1,TGTGCCAGCAGTGACCAACCGGGACGGTTAGATGAAAAACTGTTTTTT,CASSDQPGRLDEKLFF